The 28 T cell receptor beta chains in this list originate from one sample, sequenced in a study of blood T cells in healthy people across ages. Combining a sample-barcoded 5' primer with a J-beta primer mix, a second PCR ran for about 7 to 12 cycles. TCRdb redid the calling of the 5' RACE reads with MiXCR, one entry per CDR3 protein. This sample has about 400,000 distinct CDR3 sequences, with 52% found just once. Material: blood. These receptors were taken from a man in his sixties in good health.

The chain links TRBV5-1 to TRBJ2-7; 10 nucleotides line up with TRBD1. CDR3 length: 14 amino acids. Per the germline V gene, CDR1 is SGHRS and CDR2 is YFSETQ. Trimming took 2 bases from V and 5 from J; bases not matched to a gene: 4. The CDR3 region is CASSLWTGGNEQYF. DNA of the CDR3: TGCGCCAGCAGCTTATGGACAGGGGGGAACGAGCAGTACTTC.

This chain uses TRBV7-9 with TRBJ2-1; no firm D call. The CDR3 has 16 amino acids. From germline, CDR1 is SEHNR and CDR2 FQNEAQ (reference sequence). V was trimmed by 7 bases and J by 0 bases, leaving 16 bases between them. The CDR3 DNA reads TGTGCCAGCACCCAGAGGAGCGTGAGCTCCTACAATGAGCAGTTCTTC. It yields the protein CASTQRSVSSYNEQFF.

This clonotype was observed a few times. The V and J genes are TRBV5-1 and TRBJ2-1; 11 positions agree with TRBD2. This CDR3 has 14 residues. Germline CDR1 reads SGHRS; CDR2 reads YFSETQ. The ends lost 5 bases at V and 13 bases at J; junction bases unmatched: 11. CDR3 nucleotide sequence: TGCGCCAGCAGGGTACTAGCGGGAGAGCTTGTCCAGTTCTTC. Encoded protein: CASRVLAGELVQFF.

This CDR3 reads CASSLDPAMNTEAFF. The DNA of the CDR3 is TGTGCCAGCAGCTTAGATCCAGCCATGAACACTGAAGCTTTCTTT. The chain links TRBV7-2 to TRBJ1-1; D gene unclear. V was shortened by 1 base and J by 0 bases, with 9 bases between the two germline ends. Germline V gene lookup returns CDR1 SGHTA and CDR2 FQGNSA. The CDR3 runs 15 residues.

The chain has TRBV7-2 and TRBJ2-4, with TRBD2 matching over 14 bases. V lost 7 bases to trimming and J lost 9 bases; unmatched junction nucleotides: 5. In germline, CDR1 is SGHTA, CDR2 FQGNSA. The CDR3 sequence is 14 residues long. Here the CDR3 DNA reads TGTGCCAGCAAGCTGGGGACTAGCGGGGGCATTCAGTACTTC. Its translation is CASKLGTSGGIQYF.

This clonotype was counted at least ten times. The chain recombines TRBV20-1 with TRBJ1-5; D not certain. The CDR3 is made up of 14 amino acids. In germline, CDR1 is DFQATT, CDR2 SNEGSKA (reference sequence). The germline V and J ends were trimmed by 0 bases and 10 bases, with 16 bases remaining between them. DNA of the CDR3: TGCAGTGCTAGAGATCAAGGCCCTAGACAACCCCAGCATTTT. Translated: CSARDQGPRQPQHF.

The chain is built from TRBV12-3 or TRBV12-4 and TRBJ2-7; D perhaps matches TRBD2 (5 bases). The V end lost 6 bases, the J end lost 6 bases, and 18 bases lay between the germline ends. The CDR3 is 14 residues long. Written as DNA, the CDR3 is TGTGCCAGCAGACCGGGGAGAGGCGTTCGCGAGCAGTACTTC. Translated: CASRPGRGVREQYF.

This clonotype appeared once. The chain has TRBV7-2 and TRBJ1-1; 8 bases are a match to TRBD1. Germline CDR1 is SGHTA and CDR2 is FQGNSA. With V trimmed by 2 bases and J by 10 bases, 6 bases remained unmatched. CDR3 length: 13 residues. The chain's CDR3 is CASSLQGALAAFF. CDR3 DNA sequence: TGTGCCAGCAGCTTACAGGGGGCGCTTGCAGCTTTCTTT.

The chain links TRBV28 to TRBJ2-7, with D maybe TRBD2 (6 bases). V lost 11 bases and J 10 bases, leaving 27 bases between the germline ends. The CDR3 has 14 residues. From germline, CDR1 is MDHEN and CDR2 SYDVKM. CDR3 in amino acids: CAANSSGVKRTQYF. The DNA of the CDR3 is TGTGCCGCCAACAGTAGCGGAGTTAAAAGAACCCAGTACTTC.

The chain combines TRBV5-1 with TRBJ2-3, with 7 nucleotides matching TRBD1. V lost 4 bases, J lost 5 bases, and 10 bases stayed unmatched. CDR1 is SGHRS, CDR2 YFSETQ, per germline. The CDR3 runs to 15 residues. The CDR3 sequence: CASSTGQRGVDTQYF. CDR3 nucleotides: TGCGCCAGCAGCACGGGACAGCGCGGTGTAGATACGCAGTATTTT.

The rearrangement joins TRBV9 to TRBJ2-7, with unresolved D. In germline, CDR1 is SGDLS, CDR2 YYNGEE. CDR3 length: 15 amino acids. Between the trimmed V and J ends, which lost 0 bases and 1 base, there was a span of 11 bases. CDR3 loop: CASSVAEINSYEQYF. DNA of the CDR3: TGTGCCAGCAGCGTAGCAGAGATAAATTCCTACGAGCAGTACTTC.

The table lists this clonotype with many counts. The chain employs TRBV2 and TRBJ2-6, with a weak D call TRBD2 (6 bases). CDR3 length: 16 amino acids. Trimming left V 4 bases short and J 4 bases short, with 14 bases between. CDR1 is SNHLY, CDR2 FYNNEI, per germline. This CDR3 is CASSAERGIGANVLTF. In nucleotides, the CDR3 is TGTGCCAGCAGTGCGGAACGGGGGATAGGGGCCAACGTCCTGACTTTC.

With respect to this clonotype: Mismatch with germline at one junction end may stem from a read error. The J gene is TRBJ2-3, the V gene TRBV11-1; D is unclear. The germline CDR1 and CDR2 sequences are SGHAT and FQDESV (reference sequence). The CDR3 totals 13 residues. The CDR3 bases are TGTGCCAGTAGCTACGGAGTCACAGATACGCAGTATTTT. Its translation: CASSYGVTDTQYF.

This rearrangement joins TRBV12-3 or TRBV12-4 to TRBJ2-1; 8 bases are shared with TRBD1. The CDR3 consists of 15 residues. The V segment lost 6 bases and the J segment 1 base; nucleotides outside the gene matches: 5. This CDR3 is CASSPDRDSYNEQFF. Written as DNA, the CDR3 is TGTGCCAGCAGCCCGGACAGGGATTCCTACAATGAGCAGTTCTTC.

The V call is TRBV2, the J call TRBJ2-4; either TRBD1 or TRBD2 may fit D (5 bases each). The CDR3 has 17 amino acids. V shed 0 bases and J shed 0 bases, with 12 bases lying between them. Germline-derived CDR1 and CDR2 are SNHLY and FYNNEI. CDR3 nucleotide sequence: TGTGCCAGCAGTGAAGCCTTAGGGGAGCTAGCCAAAAACATTCAGTACTTC. Its protein product is CASSEALGELAKNIQYF.

This clonotype turned up a few times. This chain links TRBV29-1 with TRBJ2-5; the D is unclear. The CDR3 spans 11 residues. Trimming cost V 7 bases and J 5 bases, with 11 bases left between them. CDR1 is SQVTM, CDR2 ANQGSEA, per germline. The CDR3 DNA sequence: TGCAGCGGGATAGTTGGGGAGACCCAGTACTTC. Amino acid sequence: CSGIVGETQYF.

The rearrangement joins TRBV7-2 to TRBJ2-7; no clear D. From germline, CDR1 is SGHTA and CDR2 FQGNSA. Trimming shortened V by 7 bases and J by 4 bases, and 8 bases separated the two germline ends. The CDR3 totals 11 residues. For the CDR3, the DNA is TGTGCCAGCACCGAAAAATACGAGCAGTACTTC. Residues: CASTEKYEQYF.

This sequence joins TRBV20-1 and TRBJ2-7; the D gene is possibly TRBD1 (5 bases). The CDR3 is made up of 17 amino acids. CDR1 DFQATT and CDR2 SNEGSKA come from the germline V gene (reference sequence). Trimming stripped 1 base from V and 0 bases from J, with 19 bases between. The CDR3 loop is CSARGSGEQVSSYEQYF. The CDR3 DNA reads TGCAGTGCTAGAGGGTCTGGAGAACAGGTGTCCTCCTACGAGCAGTACTTC.

The chain combines TRBV27 with TRBJ2-3; the D is unclear. There are 15 residues in the CDR3. CDR1 and CDR2 from the germline V gene are MNHEY and SMNVEV (reference sequence). The V gene lost 3 bases and the J gene lost 8 bases, with 18 bases spanning the gap. The CDR3 coding sequence is TGTGCCAGCAGTTTTTTTGATGGAAGCAAGGGTACGCAGTATTTT. Protein: CASSFFDGSKGTQYF.

This chain links TRBV3-1 with TRBJ1-2; TRBD1 is a possible D gene (6 bases). CDR3 length: 15 amino acids. Germline CDR1 is LGHDT and CDR2 is YNNKEL (reference sequence). The ends were cut back, 5 bases at V and 1 base at J, with 14 bases in the middle. CDR3 sequence (DNA): TGTGCCAGCAGCGACCGGGACAAGGTTAACTATGGCTACACCTTC. This encodes CASSDRDKVNYGYTF. The full variable domain, rest sourced from reference TRBV3-1 and TRBJ1-2, is DTAVSQTPKYLVTQMGNDKSIKCEQNLGHDTMYWYKQDSKKFLKIMFSYNNKELIINETVPNRFSPKSPDKAHLNLHINSLELGDSAVYFCASSDRDKVNYGYTFGSGTRLTVV.

The chain recombines TRBV14 with TRBJ2-1; D is perhaps TRBD2 (6 bases). V lost 4 bases and J lost 13, with 38 bases in between. Per germline, CDR1 SGHDN and CDR2 FVKESK. CDR3 length equals 20 residues. CDR3 in DNA: TGTGCCAGCAGCCCGACAAAGGGGAGAACGGGAGAAAGGCCCTCGGAGACCCAGTTCTTC. This encodes CASSPTKGRTGERPSETQFF.

This chain uses TRBV20-1 with TRBJ2-5; D call uncertain. V gave up 1 base and J gave up 3 bases, with 6 bases separating them. The CDR3 has 12 residues. Germline V gene data show CDR1 as DFQATT and CDR2 as SNEGSKA (reference sequence). CDR3 in DNA: TGCAGTGCTAGAGTCGTAGAAGAGACCCAGTACTTC. Residues: CSARVVEETQYF.

Of note for this clonotype: A junction end diverges from the germline sequence, so it may reflect a read error. CDR3: CASSKDPSLGDTQYF. The DNA for the CDR3 is TGCGCCAGCAGCAAAGACCCGAGTTTAGGGGATACGCAGTATTTT. The chain has TRBV4-3 and TRBJ2-3; D not resolved. Germline CDR1 LGHNA, CDR2 YSLEER. The CDR3 has 15 amino acids.

This clonotype was detected ten times or more. The chain links TRBV12-5 to TRBJ2-3; D uncertain. V was trimmed by 4 bases and J by 1 base, leaving 9 bases between them. Germline loops: CDR1 LGHNT, CDR2 FRNRAP. The CDR3 runs to 14 residues. For the CDR3, the DNA is TGTGCTAGTGGTTACCAACCAGGCACAGATACGCAGTATTTT. It yields the protein CASGYQPGTDTQYF.

The rearrangement joins TRBV11-3 to TRBJ2-3; D ambiguous. In germline, CDR1 is SGHNT, CDR2 YENEEA. Trimming removed 5 bases from V and 4 bases from J, with 10 bases in between. The CDR3 spans 13 residues. Here the CDR3 reads CASSPAGSDTQYF. The CDR3 DNA reads as TGTGCCAGCAGCCCGGCAGGATCAGATACGCAGTATTTT.

V is TRBV20-1 and J is TRBJ2-3; 10 bases line up with TRBD2. Germline lookup yields CDR1 DFQATT and CDR2 SNEGSKA (reference sequence). Unmatched junction bases numbered 11, after V lost 5 bases and J lost 9 bases. The CDR3 is 14 amino acids. CDR3 in amino acids: CSAPLAGAVGTQYF. The CDR3, as DNA: TGCAGTGCTCCTCTAGCGGGGGCGGTGGGGACGCAGTATTTT.

About this clonotype itself: Given a much more abundant clone one base away, this may be a read error. The V call is TRBV29-1, the J call TRBJ2-1, with a tentative D call TRBD2 (6 bases). CDR1 and CDR2 (germline): SQVTM, ANQGSEA. The CDR3 runs 12 residues. V dropped 2 bases and J dropped 13 bases, with 15 bases sitting between them. In DNA, the CDR3 is TGCAGCGTTGAATACGATCGGGAGACCCAGTTCTTC. Residues: CSVEYDRETQFF.

This clonotype was detected once. The CDR3 DNA reads as TGTGCCAGCAGCTCTTTAGCGGGAGGAGAGACCCAGTTCTTC. The encoded protein is CASSSLAGGETQFF. The chain is built from TRBV7-9 and TRBJ2-1, with 10 bases aligning to TRBD2. Germline-derived CDR1 and CDR2 are SEHNR and FQNEAQ (reference sequence). This CDR3 spans 14 amino acids. Trimming removed 4 bases from V and 13 bases from J; junction bases left unmatched: 10.